This T cell receptor beta chain was retrieved from a study of molecular identifiers for immune sequencing clone quantification. CDR1 is SGHTA and CDR2 is FQGNSA in the germline V gene. CDR3 length equals 13 residues. Sorting defined naive CD8 T cells as CD8+CD4-CCR7+CD45RA+. As concerns this clonotype: A read error may account for a junction end that differs from germline.

TCRdb called the PCR reads again in MiXCR, with one record for every CDR3 protein. The table has tens of thousands of distinct CDR3 sequences, approximately 23% seen once. The chain combines TRBV7-2 with TRBJ1-5, with 10 bases lining up with TRBD1. Material: naive CD8+ T cells from blood, with Jurkat cell RNA spiked in. Documented subset: FACS-sorted CD8+CD4-CCR7+CD45RA+ naive T cells. The receptor comes from a human donor in good health. Some libraries in this study had Jurkat cell RNA spiked in. This CDR3 reads CASSLLDRGLIFF. The CDR3 DNA sequence: TGTGCCAGCAGCTTACTTGACAGGGGGCTAATCTTTTTT.